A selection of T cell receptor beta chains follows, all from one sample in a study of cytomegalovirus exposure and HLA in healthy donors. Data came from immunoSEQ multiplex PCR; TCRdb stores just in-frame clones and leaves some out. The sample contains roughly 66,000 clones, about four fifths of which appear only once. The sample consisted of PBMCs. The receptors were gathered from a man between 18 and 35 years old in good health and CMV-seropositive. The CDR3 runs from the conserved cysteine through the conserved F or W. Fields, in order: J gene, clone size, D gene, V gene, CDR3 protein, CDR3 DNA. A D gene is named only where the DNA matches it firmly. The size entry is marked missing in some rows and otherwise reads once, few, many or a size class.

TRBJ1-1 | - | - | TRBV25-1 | CASSALDRNTEAFF | TGTGCCAGCAGTGCCCTGGACAGGAACACTGAAGCTTTCTTT
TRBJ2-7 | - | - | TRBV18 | CASSRQGSEQYF | TGTGCCAGCTCACGCCAGGGAAGCGAGCAGTACTTC
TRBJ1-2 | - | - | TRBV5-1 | CASSLEGNYGYTF | TGCGCCAGCAGCTTGGAGGGGAACTATGGCTACACCTTC
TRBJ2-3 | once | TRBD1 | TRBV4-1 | CASRTLGQGGTDTQYF | TGCGCCAGCAGGACCCTCGGACAGGGGGGCACAGATACGCAGTATTTT
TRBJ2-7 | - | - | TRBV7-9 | CASSLALGAIYEQYF | TGTGCCAGCAGCTTAGCGCTAGGAGCAATCTACGAGCAGTACTTC
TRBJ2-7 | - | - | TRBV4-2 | CASSQDLGSAYEQYF | TGTGCCAGCAGCCAAGATCTGGGTAGCGCCTACGAGCAGTACTTC
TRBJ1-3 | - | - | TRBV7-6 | CASSSEDSPGNTIYF | TGTGCCAGCAGCTCTGAGGACAGCCCGGGAAACACCATATATTTT
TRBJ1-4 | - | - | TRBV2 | CASASRSTVKEKLFF | TGTGCCAGCGCCTCGCGGAGTACGGTGAAAGAAAAACTGTTTTTT
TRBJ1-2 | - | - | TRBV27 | CASPHGQRPNYGYTF | TGTGCCAGCCCCCACGGGCAGCGGCCTAACTATGGCTACACCTTC
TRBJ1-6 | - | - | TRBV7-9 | CASSSTGSGSPLHF | TGTGCCAGCAGCTCAACAGGGTCGGGTTCACCCCTCCACTTT
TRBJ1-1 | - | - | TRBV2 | CASTYSVYAFF | TGTGCCAGTACCTACAGTGTATATGCTTTCTTT
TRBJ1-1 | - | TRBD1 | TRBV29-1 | CSVMGQFSTEAFF | TGCAGCGTCATGGGACAGTTCAGTACTGAAGCTTTCTTT
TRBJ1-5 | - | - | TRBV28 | CASSSAEEYSNQPQHF | TGTGCCAGCAGCTCCGCCGAGGAATATAGCAATCAGCCCCAGCATTTT
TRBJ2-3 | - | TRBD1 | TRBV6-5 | CASSYSGQGSDTQYF | TGTGCCAGCAGTTACTCCGGACAGGGTTCAGATACGCAGTATTTT
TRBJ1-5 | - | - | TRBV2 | CASSGTGNGQPQHF | TGTGCCAGCAGTGGTACAGGGAATGGTCAGCCCCAGCATTTT
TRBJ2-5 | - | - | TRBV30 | CAWTKQGGWETQYF | TGTGCCTGGACCAAACAGGGGGGGTGGGAGACCCAGTACTTC
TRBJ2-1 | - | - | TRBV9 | CASSLRGGREPLNEQFF | TGTGCCAGCAGCCTAAGGGGGGGGCGGGAGCCCCTCAATGAGCAGTTCTTC
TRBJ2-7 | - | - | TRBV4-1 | CASSQGGYEQYF | TGCGCCAGCAGCCAAGGCGGATACGAGCAGTACTTC
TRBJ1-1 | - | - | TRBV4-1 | CASSQVSPWGQGNTEAFF | TGCGCCAGCAGCCAAGTCTCCCCGTGGGGCCAGGGTAACACTGAAGCTTTCTTT
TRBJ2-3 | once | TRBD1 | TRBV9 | CASSVEGRGTDTQYF | TGTGCCAGCAGCGTAGAAGGCAGGGGGACAGATACGCAGTATTTT
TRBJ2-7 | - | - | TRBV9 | CASSRRVSHEQYF | TGTGCCAGCAGCCGCCGAGTTTCGCACGAGCAGTACTTC
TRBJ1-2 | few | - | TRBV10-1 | CASSELRDYGYTF | TGCGCCAGCAGTGAATTACGCGACTATGGCTACACCTTC
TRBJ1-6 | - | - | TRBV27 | CASSLSQYNSPLHF | TGTGCCAGCAGTTTATCTCAGTATAATTCACCCCTCCACTTT
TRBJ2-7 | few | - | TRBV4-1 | CASSQDFEAPFSYEQYF | TGCGCCAGCAGCCAAGATTTTGAAGCCCCTTTCTCCTACGAGCAGTACTTC
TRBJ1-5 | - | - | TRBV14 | CASSAQNNQPQHF | TGTGCCAGCAGCGCTCAGAACAATCAGCCCCAGCATTTT
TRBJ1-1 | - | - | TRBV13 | CASSLRGGGDTEAFF | TGTGCCAGCAGCCTGAGGGGCGGAGGGGACACTGAAGCTTTCTTT
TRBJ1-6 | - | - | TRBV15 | CATSARDRYSPLHF | TGTGCCACCAGCGCGCGGGACCGATATTCACCCCTCCACTTT
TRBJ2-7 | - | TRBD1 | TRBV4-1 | CASSRRDRVGESSYEQYF | TGCGCCAGCAGCCGAAGGGACAGGGTTGGTGAAAGCTCCTACGAGCAGTACTTC
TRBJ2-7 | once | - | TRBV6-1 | CASSESGVSYEQYF | TGTGCCAGCAGTGAATCGGGGGTGTCCTACGAGCAGTACTTC